The present TCR beta chain was sequenced within a study of blood T cell repertoires in COVID-19. Study overall: COVID-19 samples from acute and convalescent phases originated in the United States, Italy and Spain.

V lost 1 base and J lost 6; bases outside the gene matches: 10. The CDR3 has 18 amino acids. CDR1 and CDR2 (germline): MGHRA, YSYEKL. In the authors' workflow: Reference gene primers were amplified, and this amplification served to estimate nucleated cell counts. Method: immunoSEQ multiplex PCR; TCRdb's copy keeps in-frame clones and lacks some. That table is the source of V, J and clone size, and D and trimming were worked out from the DNA. Here the sample spans 120,000 or so clones, approximately 80% being singletons. The rearrangement joins TRBV4-1 to TRBJ2-1; 12 nucleotides align to TRBD2. Material for sequencing was peripheral blood. This TCR derives from a man in his fifties or sixties with acute or convalescent COVID-19. The CDR3 is CASSQVRVGLAGGNEQFF. The CDR3 DNA follows: TGCGCCAGCAGCCAAGTTCGGGTGGGACTAGCGGGCGGCAATGAGCAGTTCTTC.